The T cell receptor (beta chain) under discussion was sequenced for a study of T cell changes during pregnancy in multiple sclerosis. The V and J ends lost 5 bases and 7 bases respectively, with 15 bases between them. Germline V gene sequence: CDR1 SGHAT, CDR2 FQNNGV. CDR3 length: 13 amino acids. Repertoires were generated with immunoSEQ multiplex PCR, while TCRdb's copy carries only in-frame clones and drops some. Of about 89,000 clones listed, just under 95% are singletons. This sample comprised peripheral blood, obtained in the third trimester of pregnancy. J is TRBJ2-7 and V is TRBV11-2; the D gene is possibly TRBD1 (5 bases). This sequence was found in a female donor with multiple sclerosis, enrolled in a pregnancy study. This CDR3 reads CASSPLGAGEQYF. CDR3 bases: TGTGCCAGCAGCCCCCTAGGGGCTGGTGAGCAGTACTTC.